The present entry profiles one TCR beta chain with its context. The antigen remains unidentified. Averaging approximately 120 mL, one heparinised blood draw came from each individual donor. Sorting of CD4+ naive, central memory, regulatory and stem cell-like memory cells was performed via CD45RO/CCR7/CD25/CD127/CD95/CD27. These data belong to a study of beta chain features in type 1 diabetes. Trimming shortened V by 5 bases and J by 2 bases, and 16 bases separated the two germline ends. CDR1 and CDR2 (germline): SGHTA, FQGTGA. The CDR3 contains 15 residues. Expressed TCRB transcripts got sequenced, as all isolated RNA was reverse transcribed. Measured with immunoSEQ multiplex PCR; TCRdb has only the in-frame clones, and not every one. The sample consists of 230,000 or so clones, under 20% of them appearing once. Broader study findings: When Type 1 diabetes patients were examined, their TCRB CDR3s proved moderately but significantly shorter in all four CD4+ subsets.

The clonotype comes from a man under 40 with type 1 diabetes. Sequenced: naive CD4+ T cells from blood. The chain is built from TRBV7-3 and TRBJ2-7; D call uncertain. CDR3 sequence reads: CASSRADTAPYEQYF. The CDR3 DNA follows: TGTGCCAGCAGCCGGGCCGACACAGCCCCCTACGAGCAGTACTTC.